This TCR beta chain was observed in a study of blood T cell repertoires in COVID-19. The assay was immunoSEQ multiplex PCR, and TCRdb's table has in-frame clones only and misses some. The table records some 240,000 clones, 84% of them present only once. The receptor comes from a man over 45 who had recovered from COVID-19. Material for sequencing was PBMCs or T cells enriched from blood (not recorded which).

The DNA of the CDR3 is TGTGCCAGCCCCCTGTCGGGTAGGGGCCTGGTAGCCAAAAACATTCAGTACTTC. Translating it yields CASPLSGRGLVAKNIQYF. This sequence joins TRBV19 and TRBJ2-4, with D perhaps TRBD1 (5 bases). Trimming removed 9 bases from V and 0 bases from J, with 24 bases in between. Germline CDR1 is LNHDA and CDR2 is SQIVND (reference sequence). The CDR3 consists of 18 residues. The full variable domain, completed using reference TRBV19 and TRBJ2-4, is DGGITQSPKYLFRKEGQNVTLSCEQNLNHDAMYWYRQDPGQGLRLIYYSQIVNDFQKGDIAEGYSVSREKKESFPLTVTSAQKNPTAFYLCASPLSGRGLVAKNIQYFGAGTRLSVL.